These T cell receptor beta chains were read from a single sample in a study of T-cell reconstitution after alpha-beta-depleted transplantation in children. TCRdb re-called the PCR reads through MiXCR, storing one row per CDR3 protein. The sample has fewer than 400,000 distinct CDR3 sequences, over 20% seen once. Sequencing was performed on PBMCs from the stem cell graft donor, taken from the stem cell graft. These receptors were obtained from a human donor who donated a stem cell graft to a child with acute myeloid leukemia. Each CDR3 is given with its conserved first and last residue. A D gene is named only where the DNA matches it firmly. Expanded clones are given a class, and other clones once, few, many or no size at all.

d_call: .; clone_size: .; v_call: TRBV20-1; j_call: TRBJ2-4; cdr3_nt: TGCAGTGCTAGAGATGGGGGGCAGGGCAAAAACATTCAGTACTTC; cdr3_aa: CSARDGGQGKNIQYF
d_call: TRBD2; clone_size: many; v_call: TRBV20-1; j_call: TRBJ2-4; cdr3_nt: TGCAGTGCTAGGGGGCGGGAGAAAAACATTCAGTACTTC; cdr3_aa: CSARGREKNIQYF
d_call: TRBD2; clone_size: .; v_call: TRBV20-1; j_call: TRBJ2-7; cdr3_nt: TGCAGTGCCCCTGGACTAGCGGGAGGTTACGAGCAGTACTTC; cdr3_aa: CSAPGLAGGYEQYF
d_call: .; clone_size: .; v_call: TRBV10-2; j_call: TRBJ2-7; cdr3_nt: TGCGCCAGCAGTGCAAACACCTACGAGCAGTACTTC; cdr3_aa: CASSANTYEQYF
d_call: TRBD2; clone_size: many; v_call: TRBV24-1; j_call: TRBJ2-1; cdr3_nt: TGTGCCACCAGTGATCAAGGGCGCCTAGCGGTGGATGAGCAGTTCTTC; cdr3_aa: CATSDQGRLAVDEQFF
d_call: TRBD1; clone_size: .; v_call: TRBV12-3/TRBV12-4; j_call: TRBJ1-2; cdr3_nt: TGTGCCAGCAGTTTAACAGGGGGCGTCTATGGCTACACCTTC; cdr3_aa: CASSLTGGVYGYTF
d_call: .; clone_size: few; v_call: TRBV12-3/TRBV12-4; j_call: TRBJ2-3; cdr3_nt: TGTGCCAGCAGCCTAGTCCCCTTCGCGCACACAGATACGCAGTATTTT; cdr3_aa: CASSLVPFAHTDTQYF
d_call: .; clone_size: few; v_call: TRBV28; j_call: TRBJ2-7; cdr3_nt: TGTGCCAGCAGTTCCCCTCGTCCCCCCTACGAGCAGTACTTC; cdr3_aa: CASSSPRPPYEQYF
d_call: .; clone_size: .; v_call: TRBV3-1; j_call: TRBJ2-7; cdr3_nt: TGTGCCAGCAGCCAAGATCTCGGACCCTACGAGCAGTACTTC; cdr3_aa: CASSQDLGPYEQYF
d_call: .; clone_size: few; v_call: TRBV20-1; j_call: TRBJ2-7; cdr3_nt: TGCAGTGCTAGAGAAGGAAGTACTACCTACGAGCAGTACTTC; cdr3_aa: CSAREGSTTYEQYF
d_call: TRBD2; clone_size: many; v_call: TRBV10-3; j_call: TRBJ2-5; cdr3_nt: TGTGCCATCAGAAACCGACTAGCGGGAGGGGGAGAGACCCAGTACTTC; cdr3_aa: CAIRNRLAGGGETQYF
d_call: TRBD1; clone_size: few; v_call: TRBV24-1; j_call: TRBJ1-2; cdr3_nt: TGTGCCACCAGTGATTCCGGACAGGGTCGCTCGTACGGCTACACCTTC; cdr3_aa: CATSDSGQGRSYGYTF
d_call: .; clone_size: .; v_call: TRBV12-3/TRBV12-4; j_call: TRBJ1-6; cdr3_nt: TGTGCCAGCAGTTTTAGACACCATAATTCACCCCTCCACTTT; cdr3_aa: CASSFRHHNSPLHF
d_call: TRBD2; clone_size: .; v_call: TRBV20-1; j_call: TRBJ2-1; cdr3_nt: TGCAGTGCTTCTAGCGGGGTCTCCTACAATGAGCAGTTCTTC; cdr3_aa: CSASSGVSYNEQFF
d_call: .; clone_size: few; v_call: TRBV5-1; j_call: TRBJ2-1; cdr3_nt: TGCGCCAGCAGCTGGAACGCCCCCAGGGATGAGCAGTTCTTC; cdr3_aa: CASSWNAPRDEQFF
d_call: .; clone_size: .; v_call: TRBV13; j_call: TRBJ1-3; cdr3_nt: TGTGCCAGCAGCTTCGCTGGGCAGTCTGGAAACACCATATATTTT; cdr3_aa: CASSFAGQSGNTIYF
d_call: .; clone_size: .; v_call: TRBV7-2; j_call: TRBJ2-5; cdr3_nt: TGTGCCAGCAGCTCTCAGATTCCGGGACTCAGGCAAGAGACCCAGTACTTC; cdr3_aa: CASSSQIPGLRQETQYF
d_call: TRBD1; clone_size: many; v_call: TRBV12-3/TRBV12-4; j_call: TRBJ2-7; cdr3_nt: TGTGCCAGCAGCTCTCCGGGACAGGGGAACTACGAGCAGTACTTC; cdr3_aa: CASSSPGQGNYEQYF
d_call: TRBD2; clone_size: .; v_call: TRBV3-1; j_call: TRBJ2-1; cdr3_nt: TGTGCCAGCAGCCCATTATACACAGGCAGCGGGATCTACAATGAGCAGTTCTTC; cdr3_aa: CASSPLYTGSGIYNEQFF
d_call: .; clone_size: few; v_call: TRBV29-1; j_call: TRBJ2-2; cdr3_nt: TGCAGCGTTGATGTGGGCGGATCCACCGGGGAGCTGTTTTTT; cdr3_aa: CSVDVGGSTGELFF
d_call: .; clone_size: .; v_call: TRBV12-3/TRBV12-4; j_call: TRBJ2-7; cdr3_nt: TGTGCCAGCAGTTTTCTGCAGGGCACCTACGAGCAGTACTTC; cdr3_aa: CASSFLQGTYEQYF
d_call: .; clone_size: .; v_call: TRBV11-3; j_call: TRBJ2-5; cdr3_nt: TGTGCCAGCAGCTCAGAGGCGGGGGAGACCCAGTACTTC; cdr3_aa: CASSSEAGETQYF
d_call: .; clone_size: .; v_call: TRBV3-1; j_call: TRBJ2-7; cdr3_nt: TGTGCCAGCAGCCGGACGGACAACTTCGGGCTGGGGCAGTACTTC; cdr3_aa: CASSRTDNFGLGQYF
d_call: TRBD2; clone_size: many; v_call: TRBV7-3; j_call: TRBJ2-2; cdr3_nt: TGTGCCAGCAGCCGCCAAGGGACTAGGAACACCGGGGAGCTGTTTTTT; cdr3_aa: CASSRQGTRNTGELFF
d_call: .; clone_size: few; v_call: TRBV3-1; j_call: TRBJ2-1; cdr3_nt: TGTGCCAGCAGCCAAGGGTTAGGACCACCGTCCAATGAGCAGTTCTTC; cdr3_aa: CASSQGLGPPSNEQFF
d_call: .; clone_size: many; v_call: TRBV6-2/TRBV6-3; j_call: TRBJ2-2; cdr3_nt: TGTGCCAGCAGTATGGCGAACACCGGGGAGCTGTTTTTT; cdr3_aa: CASSMANTGELFF
d_call: .; clone_size: .; v_call: TRBV12-3/TRBV12-4; j_call: TRBJ1-2; cdr3_nt: TGTGCCAGCAGTTCCTCGGGAGGGAACTATGGCTACACCTTC; cdr3_aa: CASSSSGGNYGYTF
d_call: .; clone_size: few; v_call: TRBV6-5; j_call: TRBJ1-1; cdr3_nt: TGTGCCAGCAGTTACTCGGTACAAGCTGCTGAAGCTTTCTTT; cdr3_aa: CASSYSVQAAEAFF
d_call: .; clone_size: few; v_call: TRBV10-3; j_call: TRBJ1-1; cdr3_nt: TGTGCCATCAGTGATAAGGGTGGCACTGAAGCTTTCTTT; cdr3_aa: CAISDKGGTEAFF
d_call: .; clone_size: .; v_call: TRBV20-1; j_call: TRBJ2-3; cdr3_nt: TGCAGTGCTAGACCTACCGCAAGGGATACGCAGTATTTT; cdr3_aa: CSARPTARDTQYF
d_call: .; clone_size: many; v_call: TRBV20-1; j_call: TRBJ1-5; cdr3_nt: TGCAGTGCTAGAGCGTCAGGGGTAAGCAATCAGCCCCAGCATTTT; cdr3_aa: CSARASGVSNQPQHF
d_call: .; clone_size: few; v_call: TRBV6-4; j_call: TRBJ2-1; cdr3_nt: TGTGCCAGCAGTCCGGGGTATGGGGGCGAGCAGTTCTTC; cdr3_aa: CASSPGYGGEQFF
d_call: TRBD2; clone_size: few; v_call: TRBV20-1; j_call: TRBJ2-1; cdr3_nt: TGCAGTGCCCAAACAGCGGGAGCGGGGCACAATGAGCAGTTCTTC; cdr3_aa: CSAQTAGAGHNEQFF
d_call: .; clone_size: few; v_call: TRBV24-1; j_call: TRBJ2-7; cdr3_nt: TGTGCCACCAGTGATCTTAACTATGAGCAGTACTTC; cdr3_aa: CATSDLNYEQYF
d_call: TRBD2; clone_size: many; v_call: TRBV25-1; j_call: TRBJ2-1; cdr3_nt: TGTGCCAGCAGTGAAGGGGGTGGTACTAGCGGGAACCCCTCCTACAATGAGCAGTTCTTC; cdr3_aa: CASSEGGGTSGNPSYNEQFF
d_call: .; clone_size: few; v_call: TRBV2; j_call: TRBJ1-5; cdr3_nt: TGTGCCAGCGGTTGGCCGACAGCCTCGGCATCCCAGCATTTT; cdr3_aa: CASGWPTASASQHF
d_call: .; clone_size: few; v_call: TRBV7-3; j_call: TRBJ2-6; cdr3_nt: TGTGCCAGCAGCTTAAGGGGACACGTCCTGACTTTC; cdr3_aa: CASSLRGHVLTF
d_call: TRBD2; clone_size: .; v_call: TRBV14; j_call: TRBJ2-3; cdr3_nt: TGTGCCAGCAGCCAACTAGCGGGAGTCGGTAATACGCAGTATTTT; cdr3_aa: CASSQLAGVGNTQYF
d_call: TRBD1; clone_size: .; v_call: TRBV20-1; j_call: TRBJ1-2; cdr3_nt: TGCAGTGCTACTTCCAGGGGGGGCTATGGCTACACCTTC; cdr3_aa: CSATSRGGYGYTF
d_call: .; clone_size: .; v_call: TRBV15; j_call: TRBJ2-5; cdr3_nt: TGTGCCACCAGCAGATCCCTAACCCCTGTGGGGACCCAGTACTTC; cdr3_aa: CATSRSLTPVGTQYF
d_call: TRBD1; clone_size: few; v_call: TRBV10-3; j_call: TRBJ2-7; cdr3_nt: TGTGCCATCAGTGCTCCGGGACAGGGGTCCTACGAGCAGTACTTC; cdr3_aa: CAISAPGQGSYEQYF
d_call: TRBD2; clone_size: .; v_call: TRBV6-2/TRBV6-3; j_call: TRBJ2-1; cdr3_nt: TGTGCCAGCAGTCCGCGAAGCGGGAGGCTTTACAATGAGCAGTTCTTC; cdr3_aa: CASSPRSGRLYNEQFF
d_call: .; clone_size: many; v_call: TRBV7-6; j_call: TRBJ2-1; cdr3_nt: TGTGCCAGCAGCTTACTTGGGGGCTACTCCTACAATGAGCAGTTCTTC; cdr3_aa: CASSLLGGYSYNEQFF